Below, 14 T cell receptor beta chains from the same sample are listed, as sequenced in a study of T cells expressing NK-cell markers (dated by TCRdb to 2019 to 2021). The method behind the library was 5' RACE. Sequencing instrument: Illumina HiSeq 2000. The reads underwent TCRdb reprocessing, giving one record for each CDR3 protein sequence and no DNA. The sample table holds fewer than 300,000 distinct CDR3 sequences. About 4.2% of the sample is held by the ten biggest clonotypes. Sequencing was done on a sample of blood T cells: a sorted CD56 or NKG2C T cell subset, CD4+ or CD8+ T cells, or bulk PBMC T cells (not recorded which). These receptors were taken from a woman between 18 and 75 years old in good health.

This chain connects TRBV5-1 to TRBJ1-1; checking the TCRdb D call of TRBD1 is not possible without DNA. The CDR3 extends over 15 amino acids. Germline CDR1 is SGHRS and CDR2 is YFSETQ. CDR3 protein: CASSSWTGGGTEAFF.

The rearrangement links TRBV11-2 to TRBJ2-6; the D gene TCRdb calls, TRBD1, cannot be checked with no DNA. The CDR3 contains 17 residues. Germline V gives CDR1 SGHAT, CDR2 FQNNGV. CDR3 in amino acids: CARTLGQRSSGANVLTF.

J is TRBJ2-3 and V is TRBV20-1; TCRdb's D gene call, TRBD1, goes unchecked for lack of DNA. There are 14 residues in the CDR3. Germline V gene lookup returns CDR1 DFQATT and CDR2 SNEGSKA (reference sequence). The chain's CDR3 is CSANRGPQTDTQYF.

CDR3: CASSLDLGGYTF. The chain couples TRBV7-2 to TRBJ1-2. The CDR3 is made up of 12 amino acids. From germline, CDR1 is SGHTA and CDR2 FQGNSA.

The chain is built from TRBV18 and TRBJ2-3. This CDR3 has 17 residues. The V gene's germline CDR1 is KGHSH and CDR2 LQKENI. CDR3 sequence: CASSPPLAGVGTDTQYF.

The chain uses TRBV20-1 and TRBJ2-2; no DNA is available, so the TRBD2 call from TCRdb remains unchecked. Per germline, CDR1 DFQATT and CDR2 SNEGSKA (reference sequence). The CDR3 has 16 residues. This CDR3 reads CSASGGGGASTGELFF.

The CDR3 region is CASSDADYRYF. The J gene is TRBJ2-5, the V gene TRBV19; without DNA, the TCRdb call of TRBD2 cannot be checked. Germline V gives CDR1 LNHDA, CDR2 SQIVND (reference sequence). The CDR3 is 11 amino acids. Combining the CDR3 with reference TRBV19 and TRBJ2-5 gives the whole variable domain DGGITQSPKYLFRKEGQNVTLSCEQNLNHDAMYWYRQDPGQGLRLIYYSQIVNDFQKGDIAEGYSVSREKKESFPLTVTSAQKNPTAFYLCASSDADYRYFGPGTRLLVL.

The J gene is TRBJ2-2, the V gene TRBV6-2 or TRBV6-3; TCRdb names TRBD2, which stays unverified in the absence of DNA. Per the germline V gene, CDR1 is MNHEY and CDR2 is SVGEGT. The CDR3 has 21 amino acids. CDR3 loop: CASSYRYRRLAGGPVTGELFF.

The V and J genes are TRBV15 and TRBJ2-7; TCRdb's D call of TRBD2 is untestable without DNA. This CDR3 spans 17 amino acids. CDR1 is LNHNV, CDR2 YYDKDF, per germline (reference sequence). The CDR3 reads CATSRDLPGLIDYEQYF. The full variable domain, with the rest looked up from reference TRBV15 and TRBJ2-7, is DAMVIQNPRYQVTQFGKPVTLSCSQTLNHNVMYWYQQKSSQAPKLLFHYYDKDFNNEADTPDNFQSRRPNTSFCFLDIRSPGLGDTAMYLCATSRDLPGLIDYEQYFGPGTRLTVT.

This chain joins TRBV27 and TRBJ2-3; TCRdb lists TRBD2, though no DNA is available to test this call. CDR1 MNHEY and CDR2 SMNVEV come from the germline V gene (reference sequence). CDR3 size: 13 residues. The CDR3 spells CASASSGPNTQYF.

The chain joins TRBV20-1 to TRBJ1-2; there is no DNA to check the TCRdb D call of TRBD1. Per germline, CDR1 DFQATT and CDR2 SNEGSKA (reference sequence). The CDR3 runs 14 residues. The CDR3 protein is CSAYVPGGNYGYTF.

The gene calls are TRBV3-1 and TRBJ1-4. CDR3 length: 14 residues. Germline values: CDR1 LGHDT, CDR2 YNNKEL (reference sequence). CDR3 protein: CASSQGGYNEKLFF.

The chain couples TRBV7-2 to TRBJ2-2; TCRdb returns TRBD2, unconfirmable since there is no DNA. Germline CDR1 SGHTA, CDR2 FQGNSA. The CDR3 covers 18 residues. CDR3 loop: CASSLVPSGGVDTGELFF.

This chain uses TRBV20-1 with TRBJ1-2; TCRdb's D call of TRBD1 is untestable without DNA. CDR3 length: 12 amino acids. CDR1 and CDR2 from the germline V gene are DFQATT and SNEGSKA (reference sequence). This chain's CDR3 is CSLTTGGLGYTF.